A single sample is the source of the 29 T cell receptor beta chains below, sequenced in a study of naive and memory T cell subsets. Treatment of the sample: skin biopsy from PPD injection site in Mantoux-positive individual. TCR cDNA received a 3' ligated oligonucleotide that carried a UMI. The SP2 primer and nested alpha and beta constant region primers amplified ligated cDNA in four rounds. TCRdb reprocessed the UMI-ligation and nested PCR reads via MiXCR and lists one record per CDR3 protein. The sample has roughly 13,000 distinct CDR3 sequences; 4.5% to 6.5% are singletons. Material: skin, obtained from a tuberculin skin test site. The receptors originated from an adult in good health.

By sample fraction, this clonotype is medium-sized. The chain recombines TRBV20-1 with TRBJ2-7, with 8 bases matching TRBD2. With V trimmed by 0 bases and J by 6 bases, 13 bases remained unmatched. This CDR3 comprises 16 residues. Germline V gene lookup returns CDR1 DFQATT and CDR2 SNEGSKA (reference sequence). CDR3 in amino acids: CSARDPWVAGHGEQYF. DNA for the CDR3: TGCAGTGCTAGAGATCCTTGGGTAGCGGGGCATGGCGAGCAGTACTTC.

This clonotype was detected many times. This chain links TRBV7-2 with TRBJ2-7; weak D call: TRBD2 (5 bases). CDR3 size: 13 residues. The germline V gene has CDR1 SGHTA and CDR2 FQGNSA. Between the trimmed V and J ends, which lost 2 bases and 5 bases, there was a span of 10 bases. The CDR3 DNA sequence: TGTGCCAGCAGCTTAAATCCCGGGAACGAGCAGTACTTC. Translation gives CASSLNPGNEQYF.

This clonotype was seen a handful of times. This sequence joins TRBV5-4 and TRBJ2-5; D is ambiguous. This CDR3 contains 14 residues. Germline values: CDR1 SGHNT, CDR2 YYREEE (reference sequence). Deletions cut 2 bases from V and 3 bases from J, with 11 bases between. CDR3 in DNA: TGTGCCAGCAGCTTAATGGCAGCCAAAGAGACCCAGTACTTC. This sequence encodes CASSLMAAKETQYF.

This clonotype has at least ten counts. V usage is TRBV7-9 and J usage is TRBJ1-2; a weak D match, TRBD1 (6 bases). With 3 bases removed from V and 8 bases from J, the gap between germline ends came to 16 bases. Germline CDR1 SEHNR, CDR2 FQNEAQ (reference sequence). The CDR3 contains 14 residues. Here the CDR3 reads CASSFETGGEGYTF. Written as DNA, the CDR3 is TGTGCCAGCAGCTTCGAGACAGGAGGAGAAGGCTACACCTTC.

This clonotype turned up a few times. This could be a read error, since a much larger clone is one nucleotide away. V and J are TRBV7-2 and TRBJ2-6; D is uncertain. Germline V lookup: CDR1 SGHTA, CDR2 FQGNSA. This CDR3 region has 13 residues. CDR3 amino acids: CASSLSGTNVLTF. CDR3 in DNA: TGTGCCAGCAGCCTTTCTGGGACCAACGTCCTGACTTTC.

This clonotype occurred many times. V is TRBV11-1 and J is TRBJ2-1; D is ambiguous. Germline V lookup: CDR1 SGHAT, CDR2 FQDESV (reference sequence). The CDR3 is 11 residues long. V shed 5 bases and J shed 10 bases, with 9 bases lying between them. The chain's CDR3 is CASSPRREQFF. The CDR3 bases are TGTGCCAGCAGCCCCCGCAGGGAGCAGTTCTTC.

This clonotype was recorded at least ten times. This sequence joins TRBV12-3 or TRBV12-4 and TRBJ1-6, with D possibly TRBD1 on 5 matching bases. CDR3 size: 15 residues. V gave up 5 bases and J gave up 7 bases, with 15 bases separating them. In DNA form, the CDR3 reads TGTGCCAGCAGTCCGCCTGGGGGTGGCAATTCACCCCTCCACTTT. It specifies CASSPPGGGNSPLHF.

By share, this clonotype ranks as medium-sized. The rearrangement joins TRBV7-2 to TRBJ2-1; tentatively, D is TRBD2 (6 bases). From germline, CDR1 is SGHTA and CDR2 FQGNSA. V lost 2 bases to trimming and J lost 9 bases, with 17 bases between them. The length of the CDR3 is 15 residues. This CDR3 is CASSLNVNGGAEQFF. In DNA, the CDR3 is TGTGCCAGCAGCTTAAATGTCAACGGGGGTGCTGAGCAGTTCTTC.

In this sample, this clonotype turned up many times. CDR3 residues: CSVTVDTDTQYF. In nucleotides, the CDR3 is TGCAGCGTAACAGTGGACACAGATACGCAGTATTTT. The rearrangement joins TRBV29-1 to TRBJ2-3; D not certain. Deletions cut 6 bases from V and 2 bases from J, with 9 bases between. The CDR3 has 12 amino acids. The V gene's germline CDR1 is SQVTM and CDR2 ANQGSEA.

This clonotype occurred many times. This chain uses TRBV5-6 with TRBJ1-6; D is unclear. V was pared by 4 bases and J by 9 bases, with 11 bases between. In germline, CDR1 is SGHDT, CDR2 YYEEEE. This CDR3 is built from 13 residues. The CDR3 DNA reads TGTGCCAGCAGCACGGCAGACTCTTCACCCCTCCACTTT. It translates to CASSTADSSPLHF.

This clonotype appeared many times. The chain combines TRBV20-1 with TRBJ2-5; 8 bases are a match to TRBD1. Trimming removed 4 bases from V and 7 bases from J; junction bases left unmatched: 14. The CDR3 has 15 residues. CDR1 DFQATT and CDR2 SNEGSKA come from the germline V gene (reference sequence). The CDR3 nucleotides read TGCAGTGCTAAACCCCCAGGGGGCGATAAGGTGACCCAGTACTTC. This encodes CSAKPPGGDKVTQYF.

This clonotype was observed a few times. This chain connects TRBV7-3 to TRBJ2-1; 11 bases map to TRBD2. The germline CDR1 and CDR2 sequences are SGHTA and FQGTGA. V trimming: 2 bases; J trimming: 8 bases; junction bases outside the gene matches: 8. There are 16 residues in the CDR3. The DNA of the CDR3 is TGTGCCAGCAGCTTATCTTTTAGCGGGGGGGCCCATGAGCAGTTCTTC. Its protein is CASSLSFSGGAHEQFF.

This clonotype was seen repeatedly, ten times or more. As DNA, the CDR3 is TGCGCCAGCAGCCGGGGGACAGGGGATGAGGCCTACGAGCAGTACTTC. Its protein is CASSRGTGDEAYEQYF. The chain links TRBV5-1 to TRBJ2-7; the match to TRBD1 covers 10 bases. There are 16 residues in the CDR3. From germline, CDR1 is SGHRS and CDR2 YFSETQ. V lost 4 bases to trimming and J lost 2 bases; unmatched junction nucleotides: 9.

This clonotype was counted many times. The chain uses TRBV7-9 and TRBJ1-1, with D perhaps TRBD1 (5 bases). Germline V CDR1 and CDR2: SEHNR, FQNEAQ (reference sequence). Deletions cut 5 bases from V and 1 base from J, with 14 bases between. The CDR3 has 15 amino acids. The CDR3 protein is CASSHYPGENTEAFF. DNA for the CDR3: TGTGCCAGCAGCCACTACCCGGGGGAGAACACTGAAGCTTTCTTT.

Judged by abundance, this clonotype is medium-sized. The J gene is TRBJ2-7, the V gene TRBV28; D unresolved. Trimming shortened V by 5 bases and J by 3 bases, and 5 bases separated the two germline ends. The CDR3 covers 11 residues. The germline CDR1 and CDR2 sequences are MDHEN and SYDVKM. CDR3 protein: CASSLRYEQYF. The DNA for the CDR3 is TGTGCCAGCAGTCTCCGCTACGAGCAGTACTTC.

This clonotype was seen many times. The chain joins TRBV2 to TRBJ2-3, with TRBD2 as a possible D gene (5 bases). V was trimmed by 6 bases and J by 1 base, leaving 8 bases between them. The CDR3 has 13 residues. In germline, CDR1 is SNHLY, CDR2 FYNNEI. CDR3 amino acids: CASSQLGTDTQYF. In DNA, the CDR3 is TGTGCCAGCAGCCAACTAGGCACAGATACGCAGTATTTT. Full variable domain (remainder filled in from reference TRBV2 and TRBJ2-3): EPEVTQTPSHQVTQMGQEVILRCVPISNHLYFYWYRQILGQKVEFLVSFYNNEISEKSEIFDDQFSVERPDGSNFTLKIRSTKLEDSAMYFCASSQLGTDTQYFGPGTRLTVL.

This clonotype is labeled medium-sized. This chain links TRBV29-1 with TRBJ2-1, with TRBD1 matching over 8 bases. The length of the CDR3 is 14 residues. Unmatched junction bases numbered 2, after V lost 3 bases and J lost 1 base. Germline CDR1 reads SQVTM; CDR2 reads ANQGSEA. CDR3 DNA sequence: TGCAGCGTTGACGACAGGGGATCCTACAATGAGCAGTTCTTC. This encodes CSVDDRGSYNEQFF.

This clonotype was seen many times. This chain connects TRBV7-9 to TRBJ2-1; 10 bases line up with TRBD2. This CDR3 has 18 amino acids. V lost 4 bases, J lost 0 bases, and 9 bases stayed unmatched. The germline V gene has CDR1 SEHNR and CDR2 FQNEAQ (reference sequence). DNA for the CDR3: TGTGCCAGCAGCTCACTAGCGGGGTTGTTTGTCTCCTACAATGAGCAGTTCTTC. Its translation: CASSSLAGLFVSYNEQFF. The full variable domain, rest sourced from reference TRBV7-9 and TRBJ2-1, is DTGVSQNPRHKITKRGQNVTFRCDPISEHNRLYWYRQTLGQGPEFLTYFQNEAQLEKSRLLSDRFSAERPKGSFSTLEIQRTEQGDSAMYLCASSSLAGLFVSYNEQFFGPGTRLTVL.

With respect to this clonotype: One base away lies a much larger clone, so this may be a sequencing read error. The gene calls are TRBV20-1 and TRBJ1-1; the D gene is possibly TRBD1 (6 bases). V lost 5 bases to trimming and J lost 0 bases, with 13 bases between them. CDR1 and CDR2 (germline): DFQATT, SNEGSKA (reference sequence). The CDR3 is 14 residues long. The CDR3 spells CSAPDRIVNTEAFF. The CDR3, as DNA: TGCAGTGCTCCCGACAGGATAGTGAACACTGAAGCTTTCTTT.

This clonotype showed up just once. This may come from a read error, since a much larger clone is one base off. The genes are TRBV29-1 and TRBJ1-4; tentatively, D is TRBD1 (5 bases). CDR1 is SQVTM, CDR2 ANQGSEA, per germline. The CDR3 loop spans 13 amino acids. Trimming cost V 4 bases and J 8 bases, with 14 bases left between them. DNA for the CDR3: TGCAGCGTTGGATGGGGCAACGGGGAAAAACTGTTTTTT. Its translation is CSVGWGNGEKLFF.

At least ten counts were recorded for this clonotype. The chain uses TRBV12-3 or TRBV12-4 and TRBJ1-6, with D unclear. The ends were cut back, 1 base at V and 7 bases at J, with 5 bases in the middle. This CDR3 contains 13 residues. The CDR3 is CASSLGRNSPLHF. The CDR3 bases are TGTGCCAGCAGTTTAGGTCGGAATTCACCCCTCCACTTT.

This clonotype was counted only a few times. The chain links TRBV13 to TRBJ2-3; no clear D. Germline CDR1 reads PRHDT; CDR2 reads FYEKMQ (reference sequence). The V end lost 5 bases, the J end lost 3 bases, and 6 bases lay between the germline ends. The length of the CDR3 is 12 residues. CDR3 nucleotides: TGTGCCAGCAGCGTTAGTACAGATACGCAGTATTTT. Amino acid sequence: CASSVSTDTQYF.

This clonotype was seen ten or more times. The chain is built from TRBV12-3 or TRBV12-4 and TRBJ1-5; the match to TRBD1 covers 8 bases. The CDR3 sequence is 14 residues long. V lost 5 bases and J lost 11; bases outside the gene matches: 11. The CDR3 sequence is CASSRTGIEVSQHF. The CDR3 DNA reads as TGTGCCAGCAGTCGGACAGGGATAGAGGTGTCCCAGCATTTT.

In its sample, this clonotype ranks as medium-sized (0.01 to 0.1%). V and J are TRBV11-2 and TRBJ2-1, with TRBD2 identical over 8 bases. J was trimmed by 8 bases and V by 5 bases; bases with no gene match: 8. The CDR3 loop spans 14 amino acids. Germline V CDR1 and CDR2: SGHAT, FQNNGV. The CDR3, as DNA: TGTGCCAGCAGCAGGCAGCGGGGGTCTGATGAGCAGTTCTTC. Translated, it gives CASSRQRGSDEQFF.

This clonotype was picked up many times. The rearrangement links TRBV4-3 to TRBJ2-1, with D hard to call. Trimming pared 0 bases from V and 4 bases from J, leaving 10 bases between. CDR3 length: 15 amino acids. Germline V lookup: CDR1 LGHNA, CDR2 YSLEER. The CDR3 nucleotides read TGCGCCAGCAGCCAAGAGAGGACGACTTACAATGAGCAGTTCTTC. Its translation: CASSQERTTYNEQFF.

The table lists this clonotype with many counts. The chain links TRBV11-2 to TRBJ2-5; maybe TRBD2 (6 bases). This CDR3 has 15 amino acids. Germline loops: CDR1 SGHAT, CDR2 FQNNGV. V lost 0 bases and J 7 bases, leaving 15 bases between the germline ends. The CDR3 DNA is TGTGCCAGCAGCTTAGATCGACTAGGGCGAGGGACCCAGTACTTC. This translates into CASSLDRLGRGTQYF.

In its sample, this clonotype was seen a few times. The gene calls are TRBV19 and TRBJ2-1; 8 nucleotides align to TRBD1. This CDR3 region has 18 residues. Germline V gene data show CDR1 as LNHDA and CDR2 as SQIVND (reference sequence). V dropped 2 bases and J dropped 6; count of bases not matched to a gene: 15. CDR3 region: CASSIKVYRQGKTNEQFF. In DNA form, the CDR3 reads TGTGCCAGTAGTATAAAGGTTTATAGACAGGGGAAGACCAATGAGCAGTTCTTC.

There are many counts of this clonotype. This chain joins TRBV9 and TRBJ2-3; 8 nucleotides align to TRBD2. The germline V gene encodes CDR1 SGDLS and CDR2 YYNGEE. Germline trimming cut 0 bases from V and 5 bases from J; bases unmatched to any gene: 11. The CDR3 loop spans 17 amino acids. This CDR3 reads CASSVDHTGGAGDTQYF. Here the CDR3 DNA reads TGTGCCAGCAGCGTAGATCATACGGGGGGGGCGGGAGATACGCAGTATTTT.

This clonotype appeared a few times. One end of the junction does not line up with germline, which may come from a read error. The CDR3 protein is CSANLPGTGYGDTF. For the CDR3, the DNA is TGCAGTGCCAACCTTCCCGGGACCGGCTATGGCGACACCTTC. J is TRBJ1-2 and V is TRBV20-1, with TRBD1 as a possible D gene (5 bases). CDR1 is DFQATT and CDR2 is SNEGSKA in the germline V gene (reference sequence). CDR3 length: 14 amino acids.